This T cell receptor (beta chain) derives from a study of glioma-infiltrating T cells after dendritic cell vaccination. Germline-derived CDR1 and CDR2 are LGHNA and YNFKEQ. The length of the CDR3 is 15 residues. The trim removed 1 base at V and 4 bases at J, leaving 3 bases unmatched. Stated time point: after dendritic cell vaccination, including at tumor progression/relapse. Profiled with immunoSEQ multiplex PCR; TCRdb holds only in-frame clones, not every one. Altogether fewer than 65,000 clones are present, roughly 90% being singletons, with the ten largest covering roughly 5.3%. Here the sequenced sample was blood, taken after dendritic cell vaccination. The chain links TRBV4-2 to TRBJ1-2, with TRBD1 matching over 10 bases. This TCR was recovered from a human donor with glioblastoma. The DNA of the CDR3 is TGTGCCAGCAGCCAAGGACAGGGGGCAGGCTATGGCTACACCTTC. Its protein is CASSQGQGAGYGYTF.